Below, 2 T cell receptor beta chains from the same sample are listed, as sequenced in a study of blood T cells in healthy people across ages. A sample-barcoded 5' primer and a J-beta primer mix were used in a second PCR of roughly 6 to 11 cycles. TCRdb reprocessed the 5' RACE reads via MiXCR and lists one record per CDR3 protein. The table shows about 1.5 million distinct CDR3 sequences, with approximately 42% occurring only once. The specimen sequenced was blood. The receptors stem from a woman under 30 in good health.

The rearrangement uses TRBV7-2 and TRBJ1-2; weak D call: TRBD1 (5 bases). The CDR3 has 13 residues. The germline V gene has CDR1 SGHTA and CDR2 FQGNSA. V lost 0 bases and J 8 bases, leaving 10 bases between the germline ends. The DNA of the CDR3 is TGTGCCAGCAGCTTAGCCTCGACAGACGGCTACACCTTC. Translating it yields CASSLASTDGYTF. Looking up the rest from reference TRBV7-2 and TRBJ1-2 gives the full variable domain: GAGVSQSPSNKVTEKGKDVELRCDPISGHTALYWYRQSLGQGLEFLIYFQGNSAPDKSGLPSDRFSAERTGGSVSTLTIQRTQQEDSAVYLCASSLASTDGYTFGSGTRLTVV.

This clonotype was observed at least ten times. J is TRBJ1-1 and V is TRBV25-1; the D gene is possibly TRBD1 (5 bases). Germline V gene data show CDR1 as MGHDK and CDR2 as SYGVNS. The CDR3 totals 14 residues. The ends were cut back, 5 bases at V and 0 bases at J, with 10 bases in the middle. The CDR3: CASSLSRVNTEAFF. The CDR3 DNA sequence: TGTGCCAGCAGTCTGTCCAGGGTGAACACTGAAGCTTTCTTT.